The 11 T cell receptor beta chains reported below all come from one sample, sequenced in a study of shared clonotypes between healthy human individuals. Here immunoSEQ multiplex PCR was the method, and the copy in TCRdb shows in-frame clones only, minus some. The sample records roughly 2.5 million clones, approximately 94% being singletons. The specimen was naive CD4+ T cells sorted from blood. Subset given: CD45RA+ positively selected. The receptor set was obtained from a man between 18 and 35 years old in good health.

This clone is a singleton in its sample. The genes are TRBV7-2 and TRBJ1-2; the D is unclear. The germline V gene encodes CDR1 SGHTA and CDR2 FQGNSA. There are 13 residues in the CDR3. Trimming took off 4 bases at V and 6 bases at J, with 12 bases between the two ends. The CDR3 sequence: CASSSWERDGYTF. CDR3 DNA: TGTGCCAGCAGCTCCTGGGAGCGGGATGGCTACACCTTC.

The CDR3 loop reads CASSIKAGSPTDTQYF. Here the CDR3 DNA reads TGTGCCAGTAGTATTAAGGCGGGATCTCCCACAGATACGCAGTATTTT. The chain links TRBV19 to TRBJ2-3; TRBD2 is a possible D gene (6 bases). V was cut by 3 bases and J by 2 bases, with 15 bases left in between. This CDR3 comprises 16 residues. Per germline, CDR1 LNHDA and CDR2 SQIVND (reference sequence). Complete variable domain (other parts from reference TRBV19 and TRBJ2-3): DGGITQSPKYLFRKEGQNVTLSCEQNLNHDAMYWYRQDPGQGLRLIYYSQIVNDFQKGDIAEGYSVSREKKESFPLTVTSAQKNPTAFYLCASSIKAGSPTDTQYFGPGTRLTVL.

This chain connects TRBV19 to TRBJ1-5, with 12 bases lining up with TRBD1. The CDR3 extends over 16 amino acids. J lost 7 bases, V lost 7 bases, and 11 bases had no gene match. The V gene's germline CDR1 is LNHDA and CDR2 SQIVND (reference sequence). The CDR3 reads CASTEPGQGAAQPQHF. CDR3 nucleotide sequence: TGTGCCAGTACCGAACCGGGACAGGGGGCCGCGCAGCCCCAGCATTTT.

V and J are TRBV6-5 and TRBJ1-1; the D is unclear. With 6 bases removed from V and 2 bases from J, the gap between germline ends came to 13 bases. Germline V gene data show CDR1 as MNHEY and CDR2 as SVGAGI. The CDR3 has 14 residues. The CDR3 is CASSPTGTNTEAFF. CDR3 DNA: TGTGCCAGCAGCCCTACGGGTACTAACACTGAAGCTTTCTTT.

The CDR3 DNA reads TGTGCCTGGAGTGTACAGGGGAAGACCCAGTACTTC. Its translation is CAWSVQGKTQYF. The V and J genes are TRBV30 and TRBJ2-5, with 7 bases identical to TRBD1. Germline CDR1 GTSNPN, CDR2 SVGIG (reference sequence). With 0 bases clipped from V and 6 bases from J, the junction kept 1 base outside the gene matches. The CDR3 spans 12 residues.

The chain carries TRBV5-1 and TRBJ1-4; weak D call: TRBD1 (5 bases). In germline, CDR1 is SGHRS, CDR2 YFSETQ. Trimming removed 1 base at V and 3 bases at J, with 10 bases between. The CDR3 is made up of 15 amino acids. The CDR3 DNA follows: TGCGCCAGCAGCTTGAATCAGGGAGCTAATGAAAAACTGTTTTTT. Translation: CASSLNQGANEKLFF.

The table lists this clone with a few counts. Other DNA sequences in this specimen translate into the identical CDR3. The V call is TRBV5-1, the J call TRBJ1-1; 7 bases align to TRBD1. CDR1 SGHRS and CDR2 YFSETQ come from the germline V gene. J was trimmed by 2 bases and V by 1 base; bases with no gene match: 2. There are 14 residues in the CDR3. Here the CDR3 DNA reads TGCGCCAGCAGCTTGAGGGGGCTAAACACTGAAGCTTTCTTT. It translates to CASSLRGLNTEAFF.

J is TRBJ2-3 and V is TRBV5-4; D unresolved. The germline V and J ends were trimmed by 0 bases and 2 bases, with 10 bases remaining between them. This CDR3 region has 15 residues. Germline V lookup: CDR1 SGHNT, CDR2 YYREEE (reference sequence). The CDR3 DNA sequence: TGTGCCAGCAGCTTGGACGCGGATCTCACAGATACGCAGTATTTT. Translation gives CASSLDADLTDTQYF.

This clone has just one count. The genes are TRBV7-2 and TRBJ2-7; 8 bases match TRBD1. V shed 5 bases and J 5 bases; nucleotides not matched to a gene: 14. CDR3 length equals 16 residues. CDR1 is SGHTA, CDR2 FQGNSA, per germline. The CDR3 region has the DNA TGTGCCAGCAGCCACCGGTTTGGACAGGGAGTGAACGAGCAGTACTTC. The encoded protein is CASSHRFGQGVNEQYF.

J is TRBJ1-5 and V is TRBV6-5; no definite D call. The CDR3 is made up of 15 amino acids. Germline CDR1 and CDR2: MNHEY and SVGAGI. V lost 7 bases and J lost 1, with 14 bases in between. CDR3 in amino acids: CASTQTFTSNQPQHF. Here the CDR3 DNA reads TGTGCCAGCACCCAGACATTTACGAGCAATCAGCCCCAGCATTTT.

The chain joins TRBV6-5 to TRBJ2-7, with D maybe TRBD2 (6 bases). Per germline, CDR1 MNHEY and CDR2 SVGAGI. V was shortened by 2 bases and J by 3 bases, with 8 bases between the two germline ends. The CDR3 is 13 amino acids. The CDR3 nucleotides read TGTGCCAGCAGTTACAAGGGAGGCTACGAGCAGTACTTC. As protein: CASSYKGGYEQYF.